What follows is one T cell receptor (beta chain) and its context. Per germline, CDR1 MNHEY and CDR2 SMNVEV (reference sequence). Trimming at V came to 3 bases and at J to 4 bases, leaving 4 bases not matched to a gene. The CDR3 has 15 amino acids. The sample comes from a study of blood T cell repertoires in COVID-19. Profiling relied on immunoSEQ multiplex PCR, and the TCRdb table lists in-frame clones only, not all of them. The repertoire consists of about 430,000 clones, with 70% to 90% occurring once and the leading ten covering 1.4% to 1.5%. Participants came from around 25 US areas, aged about 18 to 95 years. A PCR-confirmed or clinician-diagnosed COVID-19 case had contacted exposed participants within 2 weeks of entry.

Sequenced input: PBMCs or T cells enriched from blood (not recorded which). The chain joins TRBV27 to TRBJ1-5; 9 positions match TRBD1. The receptor was isolated from a woman under 30 who had been exposed to COVID-19. The CDR3 bases are TGTGCCAGCAGTTTGGCGGGGACAGGGAATCAGCCCCAGCATTTT. This gives the protein CASSLAGTGNQPQHF.